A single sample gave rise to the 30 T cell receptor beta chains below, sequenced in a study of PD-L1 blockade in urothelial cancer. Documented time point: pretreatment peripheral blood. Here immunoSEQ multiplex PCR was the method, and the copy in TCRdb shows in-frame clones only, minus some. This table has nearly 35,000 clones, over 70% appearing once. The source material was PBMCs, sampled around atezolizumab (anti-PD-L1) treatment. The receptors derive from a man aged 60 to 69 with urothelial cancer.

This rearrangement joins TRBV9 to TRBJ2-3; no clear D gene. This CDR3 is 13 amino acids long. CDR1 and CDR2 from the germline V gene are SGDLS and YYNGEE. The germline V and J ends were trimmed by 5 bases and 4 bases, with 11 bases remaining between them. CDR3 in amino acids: CASRPFTSDTQYF. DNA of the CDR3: TGTGCCAGCAGACCTTTCACTTCAGATACGCAGTATTTT. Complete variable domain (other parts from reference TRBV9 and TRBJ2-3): DSGVTQTPKHLITATGQRVTLRCSPRSGDLSVYWYQQSLDQGLQFLIQYYNGEERAKGNILERFSAQQFPDLHSELNLSSLELGDSALYFCASRPFTSDTQYFGPGTRLTVL.

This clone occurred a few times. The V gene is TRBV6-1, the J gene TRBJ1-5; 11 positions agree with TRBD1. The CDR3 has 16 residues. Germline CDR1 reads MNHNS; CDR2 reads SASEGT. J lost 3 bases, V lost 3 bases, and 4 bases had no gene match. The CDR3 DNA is TGTGCCAGCAGTGATCCTGGACAGGGGGCCAATCAGCCCCAGCATTTT. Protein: CASSDPGQGANQPQHF.

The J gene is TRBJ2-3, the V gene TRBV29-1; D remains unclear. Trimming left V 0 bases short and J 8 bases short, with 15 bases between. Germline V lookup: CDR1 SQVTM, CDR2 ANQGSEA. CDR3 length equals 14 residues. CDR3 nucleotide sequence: TGCAGCGTTGAAGAGAGCACCCTCACTGGTACGCAGTATTTT. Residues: CSVEESTLTGTQYF.

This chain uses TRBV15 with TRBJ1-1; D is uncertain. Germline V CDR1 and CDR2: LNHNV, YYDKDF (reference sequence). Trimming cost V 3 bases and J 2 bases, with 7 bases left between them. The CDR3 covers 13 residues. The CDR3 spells CATSSIINTEAFF. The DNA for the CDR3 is TGTGCCACCAGCAGTATAATTAACACTGAAGCTTTCTTT.

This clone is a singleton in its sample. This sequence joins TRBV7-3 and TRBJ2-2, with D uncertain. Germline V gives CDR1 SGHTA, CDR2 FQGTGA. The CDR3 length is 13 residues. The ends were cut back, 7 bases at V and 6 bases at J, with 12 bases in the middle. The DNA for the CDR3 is TGTGCCAGCACCCCCCCAGGCCCCGGGGAGCTGTTTTTT. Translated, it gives CASTPPGPGELFF.

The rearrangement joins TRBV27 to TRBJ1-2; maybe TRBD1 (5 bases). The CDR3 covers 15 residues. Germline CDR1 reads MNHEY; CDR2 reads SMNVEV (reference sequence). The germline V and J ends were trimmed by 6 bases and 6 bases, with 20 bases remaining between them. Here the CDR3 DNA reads TGTGCCAGCAGCCCGTCAGGACAATCTGGGAATGGCTACACCTTC. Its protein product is CASSPSGQSGNGYTF.

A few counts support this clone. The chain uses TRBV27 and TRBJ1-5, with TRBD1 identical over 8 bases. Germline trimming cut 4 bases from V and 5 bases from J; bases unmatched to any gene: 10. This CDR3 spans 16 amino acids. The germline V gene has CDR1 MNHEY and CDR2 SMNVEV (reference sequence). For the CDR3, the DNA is TGTGCCAGCAGTTCCAATGGACAGGGCATACATCAGCCCCAGCATTTT. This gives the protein CASSSNGQGIHQPQHF.

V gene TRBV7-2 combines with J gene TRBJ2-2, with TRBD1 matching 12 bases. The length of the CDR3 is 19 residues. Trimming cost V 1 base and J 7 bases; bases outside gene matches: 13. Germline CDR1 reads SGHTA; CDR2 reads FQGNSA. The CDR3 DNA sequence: TGTGCCAGCAGCTTAGGCATACCGGGACAGGGGGCGGATGGCGGGGAGCTGTTTTTT. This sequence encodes CASSLGIPGQGADGGELFF. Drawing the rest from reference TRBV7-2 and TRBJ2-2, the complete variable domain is GAGVSQSPSNKVTEKGKDVELRCDPISGHTALYWYRQSLGQGLEFLIYFQGNSAPDKSGLPSDRFSAERTGGSVSTLTIQRTQQEDSAVYLCASSLGIPGQGADGGELFFGEGSRLTVL.

The CDR3 sequence: CASSLEYGVGDTQYF. For the CDR3, the DNA is TGTGCCAGCAGCTTGGAGTACGGGGTTGGTGATACGCAGTATTTT. V is TRBV5-5 and J is TRBJ2-3; D is perhaps TRBD2 (5 bases). Germline V gene data show CDR1 as SGHKS and CDR2 as YYEKEE (reference sequence). This CDR3 spans 15 amino acids. V shed 0 bases and J shed 6 bases, with 14 bases lying between them.

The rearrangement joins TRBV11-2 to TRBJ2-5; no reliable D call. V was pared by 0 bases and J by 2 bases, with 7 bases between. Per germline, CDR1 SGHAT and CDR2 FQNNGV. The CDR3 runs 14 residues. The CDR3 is CASSLDSQQETQYF. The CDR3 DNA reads TGTGCCAGCAGCTTAGATAGTCAACAAGAGACCCAGTACTTC.

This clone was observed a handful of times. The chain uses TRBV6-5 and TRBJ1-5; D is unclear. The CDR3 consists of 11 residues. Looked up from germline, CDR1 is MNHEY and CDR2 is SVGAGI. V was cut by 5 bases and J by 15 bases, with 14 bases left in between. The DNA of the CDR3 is TGTGCCAGCAGTATCGGAGACGGTCGGCATTTT. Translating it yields CASSIGDGRHF.

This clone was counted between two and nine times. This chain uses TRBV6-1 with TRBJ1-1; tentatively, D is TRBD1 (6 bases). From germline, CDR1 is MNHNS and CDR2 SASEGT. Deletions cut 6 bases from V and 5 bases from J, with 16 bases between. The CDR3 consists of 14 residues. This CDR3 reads CASRDGQRGTEAFF. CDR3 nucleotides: TGTGCCAGCAGAGACGGACAGCGAGGGACTGAAGCTTTCTTT.

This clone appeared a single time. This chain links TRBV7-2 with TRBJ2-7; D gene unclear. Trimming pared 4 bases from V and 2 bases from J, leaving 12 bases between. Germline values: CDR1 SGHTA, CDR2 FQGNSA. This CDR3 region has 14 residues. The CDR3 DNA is TGTGCCAGCAGCTCCCGACGAGGTACCTACGAGCAGTACTTC. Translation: CASSSRRGTYEQYF.

The chain's CDR3 is CASSFHGGVSYEQYF. The CDR3 DNA follows: TGTGCCAGCAGCTTTCACGGCGGGGTCTCCTACGAGCAGTACTTC. This chain uses TRBV7-2 with TRBJ2-7, with D tentatively TRBD2 (6 bases). Trimming left V 3 bases short and J 0 bases short, with 12 bases between. CDR1 and CDR2 from the germline V gene are SGHTA and FQGNSA. The CDR3 length is 15 residues.

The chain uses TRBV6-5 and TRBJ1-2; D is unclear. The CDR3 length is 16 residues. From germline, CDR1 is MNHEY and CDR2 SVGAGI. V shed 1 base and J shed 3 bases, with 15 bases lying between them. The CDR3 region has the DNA TGTGCCAGCAGTTACTACCCTGAGGCAGAATACTATGGCTACACCTTC. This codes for CASSYYPEAEYYGYTF.

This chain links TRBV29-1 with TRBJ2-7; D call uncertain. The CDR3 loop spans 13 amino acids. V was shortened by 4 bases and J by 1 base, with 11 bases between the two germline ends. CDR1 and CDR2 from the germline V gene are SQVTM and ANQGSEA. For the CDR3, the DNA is TGCAGCGTTGCTACCCCTCGGTCCTACGAGCAGTACTTC. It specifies CSVATPRSYEQYF.

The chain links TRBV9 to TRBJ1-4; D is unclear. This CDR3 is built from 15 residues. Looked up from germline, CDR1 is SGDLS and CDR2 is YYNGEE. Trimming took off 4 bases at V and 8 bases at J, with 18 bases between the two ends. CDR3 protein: CASSSTMKVDEKLFF. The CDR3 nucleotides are TGTGCCAGCAGCTCTACTATGAAAGTAGACGAAAAACTGTTTTTT.

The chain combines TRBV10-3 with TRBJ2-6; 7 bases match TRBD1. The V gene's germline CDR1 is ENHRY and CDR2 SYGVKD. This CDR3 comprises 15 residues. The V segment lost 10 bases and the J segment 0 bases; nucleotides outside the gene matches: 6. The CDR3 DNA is TGTGCCACCGGACAGGACCTCTCTGGGGCCAACGTCCTGACTTTC. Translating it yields CATGQDLSGANVLTF.

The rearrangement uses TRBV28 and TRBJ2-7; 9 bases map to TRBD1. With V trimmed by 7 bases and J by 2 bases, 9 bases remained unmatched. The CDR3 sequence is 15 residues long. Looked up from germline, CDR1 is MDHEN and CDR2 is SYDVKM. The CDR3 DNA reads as TGTGCCAGCATTCCCGGGACAGGGAGTCCCTACGAGCAGTACTTC. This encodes CASIPGTGSPYEQYF.

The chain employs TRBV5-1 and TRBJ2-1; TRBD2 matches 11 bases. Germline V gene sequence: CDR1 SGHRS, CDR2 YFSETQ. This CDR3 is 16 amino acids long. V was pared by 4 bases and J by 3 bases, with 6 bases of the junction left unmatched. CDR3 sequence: CASSPGTSGYYNEQFF. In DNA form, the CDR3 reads TGCGCCAGCAGCCCCGGGACTAGCGGATACTACAATGAGCAGTTCTTC.

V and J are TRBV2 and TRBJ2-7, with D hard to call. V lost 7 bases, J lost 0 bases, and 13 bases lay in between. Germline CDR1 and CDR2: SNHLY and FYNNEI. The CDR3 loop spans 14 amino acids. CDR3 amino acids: CASTSTEVSYEQYF. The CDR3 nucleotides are TGTGCCAGCACTTCGACCGAGGTCTCCTACGAGCAGTACTTC.

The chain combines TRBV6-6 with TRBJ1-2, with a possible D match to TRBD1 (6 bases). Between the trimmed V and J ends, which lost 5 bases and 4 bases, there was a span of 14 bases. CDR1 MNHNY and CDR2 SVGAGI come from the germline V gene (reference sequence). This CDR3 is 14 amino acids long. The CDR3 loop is CASSQLDRLYGYTF. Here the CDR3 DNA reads TGTGCCAGCAGTCAATTAGACAGGCTCTATGGCTACACCTTC.

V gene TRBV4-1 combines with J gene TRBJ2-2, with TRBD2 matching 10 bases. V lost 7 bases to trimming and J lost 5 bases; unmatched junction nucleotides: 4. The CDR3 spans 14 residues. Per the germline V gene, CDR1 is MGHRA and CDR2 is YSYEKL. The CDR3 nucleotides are TGCGCCAGCAACAGCGGGAGGGAGACCGGGGAGCTGTTTTTT. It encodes CASNSGRETGELFF.

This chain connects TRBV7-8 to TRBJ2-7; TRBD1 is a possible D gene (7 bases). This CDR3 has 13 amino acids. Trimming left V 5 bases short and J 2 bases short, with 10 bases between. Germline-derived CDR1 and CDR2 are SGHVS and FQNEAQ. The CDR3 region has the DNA TGTGCCAGCAGCGGCAGGGGGGCCTACGAGCAGTACTTC. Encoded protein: CASSGRGAYEQYF.

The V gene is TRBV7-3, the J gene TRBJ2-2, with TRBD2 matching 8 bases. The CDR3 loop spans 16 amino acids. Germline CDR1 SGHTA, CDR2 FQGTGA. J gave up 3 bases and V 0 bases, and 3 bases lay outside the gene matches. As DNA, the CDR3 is TGTGCCAGCAGCTTAACCCCGGGACTAGACACCGGGGAGCTGTTTTTT. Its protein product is CASSLTPGLDTGELFF.

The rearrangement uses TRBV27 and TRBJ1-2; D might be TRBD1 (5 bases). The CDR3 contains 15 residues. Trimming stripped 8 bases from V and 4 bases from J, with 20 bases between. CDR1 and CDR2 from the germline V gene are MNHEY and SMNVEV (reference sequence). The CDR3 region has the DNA TGTGCCAGCGCCCCCAGGGCAGGGCCCGGCTATGGCTACACCTTC. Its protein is CASAPRAGPGYGYTF.

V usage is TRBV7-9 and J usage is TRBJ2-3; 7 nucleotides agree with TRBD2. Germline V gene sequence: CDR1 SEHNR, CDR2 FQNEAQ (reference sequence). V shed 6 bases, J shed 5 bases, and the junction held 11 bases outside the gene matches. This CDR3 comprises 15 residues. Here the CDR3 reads CASRSMWAGEDTQYF. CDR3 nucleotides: TGTGCCAGCAGGTCGATGTGGGCGGGAGAAGATACGCAGTATTTT.

This CDR3 reads CATSKDRGLGTDTQYF. The DNA of the CDR3 is TGTGCCACCAGCAAAGACAGGGGGCTCGGCACAGATACGCAGTATTTT. V gene TRBV15 combines with J gene TRBJ2-3, with TRBD1 identical over 10 bases. The V gene end was trimmed by 4 bases and the J gene end by 1 base; junction bases not matched to a gene: 5. CDR1 and CDR2 from the germline V gene are LNHNV and YYDKDF (reference sequence). The CDR3 sequence is 16 residues long. Drawing the rest from reference TRBV15 and TRBJ2-3, the complete variable domain is DAMVIQNPRYQVTQFGKPVTLSCSQTLNHNVMYWYQQKSSQAPKLLFHYYDKDFNNEADTPDNFQSRRPNTSFCFLDIRSPGLGDTAMYLCATSKDRGLGTDTQYFGPGTRLTVL.

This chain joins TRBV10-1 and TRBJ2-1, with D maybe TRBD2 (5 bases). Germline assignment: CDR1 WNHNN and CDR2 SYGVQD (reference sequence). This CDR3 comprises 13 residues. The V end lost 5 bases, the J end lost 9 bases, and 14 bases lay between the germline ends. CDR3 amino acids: CASSTSLEGEQFF. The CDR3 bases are TGCGCCAGCAGTACGTCCCTAGAGGGTGAGCAGTTCTTC.

The CDR3 spells CASSQRNGARYEQYF. In nucleotides, the CDR3 is TGTGCCAGCAGCCAGCGCAACGGAGCGCGGTACGAGCAGTACTTC. This chain connects TRBV14 to TRBJ2-7; D remains ambiguous. This CDR3 spans 15 amino acids. Germline V gene sequence: CDR1 SGHDN, CDR2 FVKESK. Trimming stripped 3 bases from V and 4 bases from J, with 16 bases between.